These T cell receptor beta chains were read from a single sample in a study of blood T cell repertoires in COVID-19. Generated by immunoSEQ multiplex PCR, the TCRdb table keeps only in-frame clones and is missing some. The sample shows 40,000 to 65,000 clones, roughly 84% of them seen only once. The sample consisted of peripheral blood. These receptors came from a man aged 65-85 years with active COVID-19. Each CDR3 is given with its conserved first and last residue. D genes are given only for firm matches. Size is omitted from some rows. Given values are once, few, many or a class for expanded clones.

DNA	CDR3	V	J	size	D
TGCAGCGTTGAGCTGGGGAGGGATTCACCCCTCCACTTT	CSVELGRDSPLHF	TRBV29-1	TRBJ1-6	.	.
TGTGCCAGTAGTATAGGAGGACAGGGGACTGAAGCTTTCTTT	CASSIGGQGTEAFF	TRBV19	TRBJ1-1	.	TRBD1
TGTGCCAGCAGTTTGATCGGGGGCGAGCAGTACTTC	CASSLIGGEQYF	TRBV12-3/TRBV12-4	TRBJ2-7	.	.
TGTGCCAGCAGCTTGACTAGCGGGGGGGCTGAGACCCAGTACTTC	CASSLTSGGAETQYF	TRBV5-4	TRBJ2-5	.	TRBD2
TGTGCCAGCAGGATGGGGACAGCCGATGGATATGGCTACACCTTC	CASRMGTADGYGYTF	TRBV6-5	TRBJ1-2	.	TRBD1
TGTGCCAGCAGCTTAATGCAGGATGAAAAACTGTTTTTT	CASSLMQDEKLFF	TRBV7-2	TRBJ1-4	.	.
TGTGCCTGGAGTGTACAGGGGGCCGGTGGCTACACCTTC	CAWSVQGAGGYTF	TRBV30	TRBJ1-2	.	TRBD1
TGTGCCTGGCGCTGGAGGGGTTCACCCCTCCACTTT	CAWRWRGSPLHF	TRBV30	TRBJ1-6	few	.
TGTGCCAGCAGCCCTCTAGCCAGCACAGATACGCAGTATTTT	CASSPLASTDTQYF	TRBV7-3	TRBJ2-3	.	.
TGTGCCAGCAGCCACCGGGACTCGGATACGCAGTATTTT	CASSHRDSDTQYF	TRBV3-1/TRBV3-2	TRBJ2-3	.	.
TGCGCCAGCAGCCAAGAGGCAGGGCCTAACTATGGCTACACCTTC	CASSQEAGPNYGYTF	TRBV4-3	TRBJ1-2	.	.
TGTGCCAGCAGCTTTGGGCCGGGACTAGCGGCACTCGAGCAGTACTTC	CASSFGPGLAALEQYF	TRBV11-1	TRBJ2-7	.	TRBD2
TGTGCCAGCAGCGTTGGGCAGGGGTATCGAGAGACCCAGTACTTC	CASSVGQGYRETQYF	TRBV9	TRBJ2-5	.	.
TGCGCCAGCAGCTTGGAGGGGTCAGGGTCTGGAGCTTTCTTT	CASSLEGSGSGAFF	TRBV5-1	TRBJ1-1	.	.
TGTGCCAGTACCGGGGACGGCAGGAGGGGTTACACTGAAGCTTTCTTT	CASTGDGRRGYTEAFF	TRBV19	TRBJ1-1	.	.
TGTGCCAGCAGCTTAGGTCTGGACAGGGTGGGAGGCTACACCTTC	CASSLGLDRVGGYTF	TRBV7-8	TRBJ1-2	.	TRBD1
TGTGCCAGCAGCCGGGATGGTAATTCACCCCTCCACTTT	CASSRDGNSPLHF	TRBV7-3	TRBJ1-6	.	.
TGTGCCAGCAGCCTGACTAGCGGCTCCTACAATGAGCAGTTCTTC	CASSLTSGSYNEQFF	TRBV27	TRBJ2-1	.	TRBD2
TGTGCCAGCAGCTCGAGTGGGGGGGCGCGGGCAGATACGCAGTATTTT	CASSSSGGARADTQYF	TRBV5-4	TRBJ2-3	.	.
TGTGCCAGTAGTATACAGGGGACTCAGCCCCAGCATTTT	CASSIQGTQPQHF	TRBV19	TRBJ1-5	.	.
TGTGCCAGCAGCGACAGTCGCTCTGGGGCCAACGTCCTGACTTTC	CASSDSRSGANVLTF	TRBV9	TRBJ2-6	.	.
TGCAGTGCCAGTACTAGCACAGATACGCAGTATTTT	CSASTSTDTQYF	TRBV20-1	TRBJ2-3	.	.
TGTGCCAGCTCAGAGGAGGGCAATCAGCCCCAGCATTTT	CASSEEGNQPQHF	TRBV6-5	TRBJ1-5	.	.
TGTGCCAGCAGCTATATGGGCAGGGGGACAGAGAAAGAGACCCAGTACTTC	CASSYMGRGTEKETQYF	TRBV7-2	TRBJ2-5	.	TRBD1
TGTGCCAGCAGTGCCAGGCCTAGCACAGATACGCAGTATTTT	CASSARPSTDTQYF	TRBV6-4	TRBJ2-3	few	.
TGCGCCAGCAGCTTGGGCCGGCCTAGCTCCTACAATGAGCAGTTCTTC	CASSLGRPSSYNEQFF	TRBV5-1	TRBJ2-1	.	.
TGTGCCAGTAGTATAGATTTGACGGGGGATGATGAGCAGTTCTTC	CASSIDLTGDDEQFF	TRBV19	TRBJ2-1	.	.
TGTGCCAGCAGCTCAGGACAGCGTAGCACAGATACGCAGTATTTT	CASSSGQRSTDTQYF	TRBV11-3	TRBJ2-3	.	.
TGTGCCAGCAGCCGTACGTCTAGCGGGTGTGACACCGGGGAGCTGTTTTTT	CASSRTSSGCDTGELFF	TRBV7-6	TRBJ2-2	.	TRBD2
TGTGCCAGTAGTAGTCTTCCGGGACAGGGGACAGATACGCAGTATTTT	CASSSLPGQGTDTQYF	TRBV19	TRBJ2-3	once	TRBD1
TGTGCCAGTAGTATAGGGCGGACGAACACCGGGGAGCTGTTTTTT	CASSIGRTNTGELFF	TRBV19	TRBJ2-2	.	.
TGTGCCAGCAGTTTATGGGGAGGGCTCACTGAAGCTTTCTTT	CASSLWGGLTEAFF	TRBV28	TRBJ1-1	few	.
TGTGCCAGCAGCTTAGGAACAGGGGGGAAAGGCTACACCTTC	CASSLGTGGKGYTF	TRBV7-9	TRBJ1-2	few	TRBD1
TGTGCCAGCACCTTAGGTACAGGAGGGGACTACGAGCAGTACTTC	CASTLGTGGDYEQYF	TRBV7-2	TRBJ2-7	.	.
TGTGCTAGCAGCCCGTTTGGATCGGGCCAGGGGGCGGGGGAGCAGTTCTTC	CASSPFGSGQGAGEQFF	TRBV7-7	TRBJ2-1	.	TRBD1
TGTGCCACCAGTGATTCCGGGACAGGGGTGGGCACTGAAGCTTTCTTT	CATSDSGTGVGTEAFF	TRBV24-1	TRBJ1-1	.	TRBD1
TGTGCCAGCAGCTTAGTGGGACAGACATCTGGAAACACCATATATTTT	CASSLVGQTSGNTIYF	TRBV7-2	TRBJ1-3	.	TRBD1